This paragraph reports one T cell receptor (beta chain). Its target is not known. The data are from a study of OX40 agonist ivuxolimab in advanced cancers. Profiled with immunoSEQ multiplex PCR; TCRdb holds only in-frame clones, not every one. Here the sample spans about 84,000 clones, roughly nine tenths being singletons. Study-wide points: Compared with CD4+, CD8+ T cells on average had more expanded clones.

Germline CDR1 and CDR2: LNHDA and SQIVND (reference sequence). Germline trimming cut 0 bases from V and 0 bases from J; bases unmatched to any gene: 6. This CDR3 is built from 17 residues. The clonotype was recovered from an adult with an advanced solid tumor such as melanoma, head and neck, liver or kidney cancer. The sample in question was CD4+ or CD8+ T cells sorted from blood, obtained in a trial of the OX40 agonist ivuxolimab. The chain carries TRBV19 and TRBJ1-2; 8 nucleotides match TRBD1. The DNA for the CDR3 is TGTGCCAGTAGTATAGATCGGACAGGGACCTCTAACTATGGCTACACCTTC. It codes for CASSIDRTGTSNYGYTF.